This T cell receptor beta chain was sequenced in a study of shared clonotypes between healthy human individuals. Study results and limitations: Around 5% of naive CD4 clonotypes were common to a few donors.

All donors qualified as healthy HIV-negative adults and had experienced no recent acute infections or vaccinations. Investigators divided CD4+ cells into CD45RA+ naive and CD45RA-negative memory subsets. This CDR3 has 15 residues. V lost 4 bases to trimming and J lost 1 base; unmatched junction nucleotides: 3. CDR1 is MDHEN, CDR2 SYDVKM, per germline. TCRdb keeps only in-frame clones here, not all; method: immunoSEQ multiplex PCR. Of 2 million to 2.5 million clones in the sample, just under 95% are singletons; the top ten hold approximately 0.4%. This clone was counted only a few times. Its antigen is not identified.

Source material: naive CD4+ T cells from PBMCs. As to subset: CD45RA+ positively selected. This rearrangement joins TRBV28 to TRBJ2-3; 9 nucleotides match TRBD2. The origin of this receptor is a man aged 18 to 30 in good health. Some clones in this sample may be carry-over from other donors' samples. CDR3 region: CASSSGTSRTDTQYF. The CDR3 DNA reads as TGTGCCAGCAGTTCGGGGACTAGCCGCACAGATACGCAGTATTTT.